One and the same sample provided the 15 T cell receptor beta chains below, sequenced in a study of cytomegalovirus exposure and HLA in healthy donors. The PCR made use of 60 Vbeta and 13 Jbeta primers. Libraries were prepared by immunoSEQ multiplex PCR; TCRdb keeps only in-frame clonotypes and omits some of them. The repertoire consists of some 120,000 clones, with approximately 78% occurring once and the leading ten covering 8.2%. Sequencing was carried out using PBMCs. These receptors came from a woman aged 40 to 50 in good health and CMV-seropositive.

V and J are TRBV7-3 and TRBJ1-3, with 9 bases fitting TRBD1. The CDR3 has 14 amino acids. V was pared by 5 bases and J by 4 bases, with 3 bases of the junction left unmatched. In germline, CDR1 is SGHTA, CDR2 FQGTGA. CDR3 DNA: TGTGCCAGCAGCCCACAGGGGGCCGGAAACACCATATATTTT. Encoded protein: CASSPQGAGNTIYF. Supplemented by reference TRBV7-3 and TRBJ1-3, the full variable domain reads GAGVSQTPSNKVTEKGKYVELRCDPISGHTALYWYRQSLGQGPEFLIYFQGTGAADDSGLPNDRFFAVRPEGSVSTLKIQRTERGDSAVYLCASSPQGAGNTIYFGEGSWLTVV.

The chain uses TRBV7-9 and TRBJ2-2; 9 bases agree with TRBD2. Germline V gives CDR1 SEHNR, CDR2 FQNEAQ (reference sequence). The V and J ends lost 7 bases and 6 bases, in that order; junction bases with no gene match: 15. The CDR3 extends over 17 amino acids. For the CDR3, the DNA is TGTGCCAGCATCATCAGGGTAGCGGGGGAAGAGGCCGGGGAGCTGTTTTTT. Protein: CASIIRVAGEEAGELFF.

This clone was recorded once. The chain is built from TRBV7-2 and TRBJ2-1; 11 bases fit TRBD1. CDR1 SGHTA and CDR2 FQGNSA come from the germline V gene. The V gene end was trimmed by 4 bases and the J gene end by 8 bases; junction bases not matched to a gene: 7. CDR3 length: 15 amino acids. For the CDR3, the DNA is TGTGCCAGCAGCTCCCCGGACAGGGGGCTCTATGAGCAGTTCTTC. Protein product: CASSSPDRGLYEQFF.

In this sample, this clone turned up a few times. As DNA, the CDR3 is TGTGCCAGCAGCTTGGAAGGGGCCCCGGACTATGGCTACACCTTC. As protein: CASSLEGAPDYGYTF. The rearrangement joins TRBV5-4 to TRBJ1-2, with D tentatively TRBD1 (5 bases). The CDR3 length is 15 residues. Trimming pared 0 bases from V and 3 bases from J, leaving 12 bases between. CDR1 is SGHNT, CDR2 YYREEE, per germline (reference sequence).

The chain couples TRBV6-5 to TRBJ2-5; D might be TRBD2 (5 bases). The ends were cut back, 5 bases at V and 4 bases at J, with 17 bases in the middle. This CDR3 is 15 amino acids long. From germline, CDR1 is MNHEY and CDR2 SVGAGI. CDR3 coding DNA: TGTGCCAGCAGTAGGGTAGCGATAACGGCAGAGACCCAGTACTTC. This encodes CASSRVAITAETQYF.

V gene TRBV7-6 combines with J gene TRBJ2-1, with 12 bases aligning to TRBD2. The germline V gene has CDR1 SGHVS and CDR2 FNYEAQ. V was clipped by 0 bases and J by 4 bases; unmatched bases: 4. The length of the CDR3 is 17 residues. The CDR3 sequence is CASSLAGGTSGYNEQFF. CDR3 nucleotides: TGTGCCAGCAGCTTAGCGGGCGGGACTAGCGGGTACAATGAGCAGTTCTTC.

The gene calls are TRBV1 and TRBJ1-5. TRBV1 is described as a pseudogene. This CDR3 has 15 residues. The CDR3 reads CTSSHWSTGYQPQHF. In DNA, the CDR3 is TGCACCAGCAGCCATTGGAGCACCGGGTATCAGCCCCAGCATTTT.

The J gene is TRBJ2-5, the V gene TRBV7-9, with D tentatively TRBD2 (7 bases). Germline lookup yields CDR1 SEHNR and CDR2 FQNEAQ (reference sequence). There are 16 residues in the CDR3. V was cut by 5 bases and J by 4 bases, with 20 bases left in between. CDR3 in DNA: TGTGCCAGCAGCCCCATTGGGGGGGCCAGTTCAGAGACCCAGTACTTC. It encodes CASSPIGGASSETQYF.

In this sample, this clone turned up once. The J gene is TRBJ2-1, the V gene TRBV18; D not certain. Trimming cost V 2 bases and J 5 bases, with 10 bases left between them. Germline V gene data show CDR1 as KGHSH and CDR2 as LQKENI. The CDR3 is 14 residues long. In DNA form, the CDR3 reads TGTGCCAGCTCACCAAATTGGGCTGACAATGAGCAGTTCTTC. Translated: CASSPNWADNEQFF.

The V and J genes are TRBV4-3 and TRBJ2-5, with 9 bases fitting TRBD2. The V gene's germline CDR1 is LGHNA and CDR2 YSLEER. The ends lost 6 bases at V and 1 base at J; junction bases unmatched: 15. The CDR3 spans 18 residues. The CDR3 region has the DNA TGCGCCAGCAGACCCCCTAACCCCTCACTAGCGGGCCAAGAGACCCAGTACTTC. Translated, it gives CASRPPNPSLAGQETQYF.

The V call is TRBV7-2, the J call TRBJ2-5; 9 bases match TRBD1. Germline trimming cut 0 bases from V and 1 base from J; bases unmatched to any gene: 6. The CDR3 consists of 17 residues. Germline V lookup: CDR1 SGHTA, CDR2 FQGNSA. In DNA form, the CDR3 reads TGTGCCAGCAGCTTAGCCCCTCCGACAGGGGGCCAAGAGACCCAGTACTTC. Encoded protein: CASSLAPPTGGQETQYF.

This clone was counted a few times. The chain has TRBV5-4 and TRBJ2-3, with 9 positions matching TRBD2. The germline gives CDR1 SGHNT, CDR2 YYREEE (reference sequence). The CDR3 consists of 15 residues. Germline trimming cut 0 bases from V and 3 bases from J; bases unmatched to any gene: 2. This CDR3 reads CASSLGGGATDTQYF. For the CDR3, the DNA is TGTGCCAGCAGCTTGGGCGGGGGGGCAACAGATACGCAGTATTTT.

The chain employs TRBV2 and TRBJ1-2; 8 bases fit TRBD1. Germline loops: CDR1 SNHLY, CDR2 FYNNEI. The J segment lost 4 bases and the V segment lost 3 bases, leaving 7 bases of the junction unmatched. CDR3 size: 15 residues. The DNA of the CDR3 is TGTGCCAGCAGTGACGGCAGGGGGCAAAGCTATGGCTACACCTTC. Translated, it gives CASSDGRGQSYGYTF.

This chain joins TRBV4-3 and TRBJ1-2; TRBD1 might be the D (5 bases). The CDR3 covers 14 residues. Germline V gives CDR1 LGHNA, CDR2 YSLEER. The V end was cut by 3 bases, the J end by 4 bases, with 12 bases between. The DNA for the CDR3 is TGCGCCAGCAGCCACGCTCGGGGGGTCTATGGCTACACCTTC. This sequence encodes CASSHARGVYGYTF.

CDR3 coding DNA: TGTGCCAGCAGCAATTCCGGGACAGGGGGTAATGAGCAGTTCTTC. Translated, it gives CASSNSGTGGNEQFF. V usage is TRBV27 and J usage is TRBJ2-1, with TRBD1 identical over 11 bases. The CDR3 extends over 15 amino acids. Trimming cost V 6 bases and J 7 bases; bases outside gene matches: 8. Looked up from germline, CDR1 is MNHEY and CDR2 is SMNVEV (reference sequence).